The 32 T cell receptor beta chains reported below all come from one sample, sequenced in a study of neoadjuvant anti-PD-1 for oral cavity cancer. The time point denotes: after neoadjuvant nivolumab, at surgical resection. Clones were read by immunoSEQ multiplex PCR, and TCRdb kept only the in-frame ones, dropping some. Of tens of thousands of clones listed, about 85% were seen once; the top ten hold roughly 3.5%. This sample comprised PBMCs, obtained after nivolumab (anti-PD-1) treatment. The receptor source for this set is a person aged 40 to 85 with oral cavity squamous cell carcinoma.

The rearrangement uses TRBV6-1 and TRBJ1-5; D may be TRBD1 (6 bases). Trimming removed 7 bases at V and 1 base at J, with 14 bases between. Per germline, CDR1 MNHNS and CDR2 SASEGT. The CDR3 sequence is 15 residues long. CDR3 sequence reads: CASIFDQGSNQPQHF. CDR3 coding DNA: TGTGCCAGCATCTTCGACCAGGGGAGCAATCAGCCCCAGCATTTT.

This chain joins TRBV15 and TRBJ2-2; D may correspond to TRBD1 or TRBD2 (7 bases each). Trimming cost V 6 bases and J 6 bases, with 17 bases left between them. This CDR3 contains 15 residues. In germline, CDR1 is LNHNV, CDR2 YYDKDF (reference sequence). The CDR3 spells CATRTWGGGPGELFF. The CDR3, as DNA: TGTGCCACCAGGACATGGGGAGGGGGCCCCGGGGAGCTGTTTTTT.

The V call is TRBV28, the J call TRBJ1-2; 8 bases agree with TRBD1. Germline V lookup: CDR1 MDHEN, CDR2 SYDVKM. V lost 6 bases, J lost 2 bases, and 8 bases stayed unmatched. The CDR3 consists of 15 residues. CDR3 sequence: CASSSRTGSNYGYTF. DNA for the CDR3: TGTGCCAGCAGCTCAAGGACAGGGTCAAACTATGGCTACACCTTC.

V usage is TRBV13 and J usage is TRBJ1-2, with D possibly matching TRBD1 (6 bases). CDR1 is PRHDT, CDR2 FYEKMQ, per germline (reference sequence). V shed 5 bases and J shed 6 bases, with 19 bases lying between them. The CDR3 runs to 15 residues. The CDR3 DNA sequence: TGTGCCAGCAGCCCTTCTGAGACAGGAAATAATGGCTACACCTTC. It encodes CASSPSETGNNGYTF.

This clone was observed a handful of times. V and J are TRBV10-3 and TRBJ2-7; no definite D call. Trimming took 0 bases from V and 3 from J, leaving 18 bases between them. There are 17 residues in the CDR3. Germline assignment: CDR1 ENHRY and CDR2 SYGVKD. The CDR3 DNA reads as TGTGCCATCAGTGAGTCTAGCCCGGTTTTTCTTATCTACGAGCAGTACTTC. Encoded protein: CAISESSPVFLIYEQYF.

The chain recombines TRBV19 with TRBJ2-5, with 7 nucleotides matching TRBD2. Germline V gene data show CDR1 as LNHDA and CDR2 as SQIVND (reference sequence). This CDR3 region has 14 residues. The V and J ends lost 6 bases and 9 bases, in that order; junction bases with no gene match: 13. In nucleotides, the CDR3 is TGTGCCAGTAGCAGTCTAGCGGCGAAGGAGGCCCAGTACTTC. Its translation is CASSSLAAKEAQYF.

The rearrangement links TRBV13 to TRBJ1-3, with D hard to call. The V gene lost 8 bases and the J gene lost 2 bases, with 13 bases spanning the gap. The CDR3 covers 14 residues. Per the germline V gene, CDR1 is PRHDT and CDR2 is FYEKMQ (reference sequence). The DNA of the CDR3 is TGTGCCAGCGCCGATCAGTCAACTGGAAACACCATATATTTT. It yields the protein CASADQSTGNTIYF. The whole variable domain, remainder taken from reference TRBV13 and TRBJ1-3, is AAGVIQSPRHLIKEKRETATLKCYPIPRHDTVYWYQQGPGQDPQFLISFYEKMQSDKGSIPDRFSAQQFSDYHSELNMSSLELGDSALYFCASADQSTGNTIYFGEGSWLTVV.

The chain uses TRBV6-5 and TRBJ1-5; 7 bases fit TRBD1. CDR1 and CDR2 from the germline V gene are MNHEY and SVGAGI. The V and J ends lost 6 bases and 2 bases, in that order; junction bases with no gene match: 7. The CDR3 runs 15 residues. The CDR3 protein is CASRRTGDGNQPQHF. The CDR3 nucleotides are TGTGCCAGCAGACGTACAGGGGATGGCAATCAGCCCCAGCATTTT.

The chain recombines TRBV10-2 with TRBJ2-2; 8 nucleotides align to TRBD2. Germline CDR1 is WSHSY and CDR2 is SAAADI. V lost 2 bases to trimming and J lost 6 bases; unmatched junction nucleotides: 5. This CDR3 comprises 15 residues. The CDR3 sequence: CASSEQAGVAGELFF. The CDR3 DNA reads TGCGCCAGCAGTGAGCAAGCGGGAGTTGCCGGGGAGCTGTTTTTT.

V usage is TRBV11-2 and J usage is TRBJ2-7; 13 nucleotides align to TRBD2. The CDR3 runs to 15 residues. Germline V gives CDR1 SGHAT, CDR2 FQNNGV. The junction had 8 bases not matched to a gene; V was cut back by 5 bases and J by 7 bases. CDR3 coding DNA: TGTGCCAGCAGCGTACTAGCGGGAGGGTCTGGAGAGCAGTACTTC. Protein sequence: CASSVLAGGSGEQYF.

This clone was counted a single time. The J gene is TRBJ2-7, the V gene TRBV29-1; 11 bases are a match to TRBD1. V was clipped by 6 bases and J by 3 bases; unmatched bases: 7. This CDR3 is built from 14 residues. The germline V gene has CDR1 SQVTM and CDR2 ANQGSEA. The CDR3: CSVAGTGGSYEQYF. The CDR3 coding sequence is TGCAGCGTCGCCGGGACAGGGGGAAGCTACGAGCAGTACTTC.

The rearrangement joins TRBV5-1 to TRBJ2-1; 8 bases align to TRBD2. CDR1 SGHRS and CDR2 YFSETQ come from the germline V gene. The CDR3 contains 15 residues. V lost 4 bases, J lost 6 bases, and 9 bases stayed unmatched. CDR3 region: CASSPLAGGSNEQFF. CDR3 nucleotide sequence: TGCGCCAGCAGCCCCTTGGCGGGAGGAAGCAATGAGCAGTTCTTC. Supplemented by reference TRBV5-1 and TRBJ2-1, the full variable domain reads KAGVTQTPRYLIKTRGQQVTLSCSPISGHRSVSWYQQTPGQGLQFLFEYFSETQRNKGNFPGRFSGRQFSNSRSEMNVSTLELGDSALYLCASSPLAGGSNEQFFGPGTRLTVL.

The rearrangement links TRBV6-5 to TRBJ1-4; D not certain. V was shortened by 5 bases and J by 1 base, with 8 bases between the two germline ends. Germline CDR1 is MNHEY and CDR2 is SVGAGI. The CDR3 extends over 14 amino acids. The CDR3: CASSLQRTNEKLFF. CDR3 sequence (DNA): TGTGCCAGCAGTCTCCAGAGAACTAATGAAAAACTGTTTTTT.

This chain links TRBV28 with TRBJ2-7, with TRBD2 matching 13 bases. The V segment lost 7 bases and the J segment 2 bases; nucleotides outside the gene matches: 5. Germline V gene sequence: CDR1 MDHEN, CDR2 SYDVKM. The CDR3 length is 15 residues. The CDR3 DNA follows: TGTGCCAGCACCGAGGGACTAGCGGGGACCTACGAGCAGTACTTC. Translating it yields CASTEGLAGTYEQYF.

The CDR3 coding sequence is TGTGCCATCAGTGAGAGGCCTAGCGACGAGCAGTACTTC. This gives the protein CAISERPSDEQYF. The rearrangement joins TRBV10-3 to TRBJ2-7; TRBD2 might be the D (6 bases). The CDR3 has 13 amino acids. V gave up 2 bases and J gave up 5 bases, with 10 bases separating them. Germline loops: CDR1 ENHRY, CDR2 SYGVKD.

This CDR3 is CAWSVLRPQETQYF. For the CDR3, the DNA is TGTGCCTGGAGTGTACTTCGACCCCAAGAGACCCAGTACTTC. J is TRBJ2-5 and V is TRBV30; D not certain. Germline V gene lookup returns CDR1 GTSNPN and CDR2 SVGIG (reference sequence). The CDR3 consists of 14 residues. V gave up 0 bases and J gave up 1 base, with 9 bases separating them.

The chain has TRBV7-2 and TRBJ1-2; D remains ambiguous. Looked up from germline, CDR1 is SGHTA and CDR2 is FQGNSA. CDR3 length: 13 amino acids. V was shortened by 2 bases and J by 7 bases, with 11 bases between the two germline ends. Written as DNA, the CDR3 is TGTGCCAGCAGCTTATGGCAGTTTAGTGGCTACACCTTC. It specifies CASSLWQFSGYTF.

The genes are TRBV28 and TRBJ2-3, with D maybe TRBD1 (5 bases). Trimming pared 4 bases from V and 4 bases from J, leaving 9 bases between. Germline CDR1 MDHEN, CDR2 SYDVKM. The CDR3 consists of 13 residues. CDR3: CASSSRVSDTQYF. Written as DNA, the CDR3 is TGTGCCAGCAGTTCCAGGGTCTCAGATACGCAGTATTTT.

Note on this clone: Additional DNA sequences in this sample encode the identical CDR3. The chain has TRBV9 and TRBJ2-7; D assignment may be TRBD1 or TRBD2 (5 bases each). Trimming stripped 4 bases from V and 4 bases from J, with 15 bases between. This CDR3 region has 14 residues. In germline, CDR1 is SGDLS, CDR2 YYNGEE. In DNA form, the CDR3 reads TGTGCCAGCAGCCCTAGAGGGGTGGGGTACGAGCAGTACTTC. Protein product: CASSPRGVGYEQYF. Variable domain in full (rest from reference TRBV9 and TRBJ2-7): DSGVTQTPKHLITATGQRVTLRCSPRSGDLSVYWYQQSLDQGLQFLIQYYNGEERAKGNILERFSAQQFPDLHSELNLSSLELGDSALYFCASSPRGVGYEQYFGPGTRLTVT.

The V and J genes are TRBV5-5 and TRBJ2-7; D possibly matches TRBD1 or TRBD2 (5 bases each). The V and J ends lost 5 bases and 0 bases respectively, with 24 bases between them. This CDR3 comprises 18 residues. Germline assignment: CDR1 SGHKS and CDR2 YYEKEE (reference sequence). The CDR3: CASSFRFPGTLDSYEQYF. The CDR3, as DNA: TGTGCCAGCAGTTTCAGGTTTCCCGGGACGTTAGACTCCTACGAGCAGTACTTC.

The CDR3 loop reads CAWSVQAVLLGEQFF. The CDR3 DNA reads as TGTGCCTGGAGTGTACAGGCGGTCCTCTTGGGGGAGCAGTTCTTC. V gene TRBV30 combines with J gene TRBJ2-1; tentatively, D is TRBD1 (5 bases). This CDR3 contains 15 residues. The ends were cut back, 0 bases at V and 10 bases at J, with 19 bases in the middle. Germline V gene data show CDR1 as GTSNPN and CDR2 as SVGIG (reference sequence).

The chain recombines TRBV7-9 with TRBJ2-7; no clear D. The V gene lost 0 bases and the J gene lost 7 bases, with 10 bases spanning the gap. CDR1 and CDR2 from the germline V gene are SEHNR and FQNEAQ (reference sequence). This CDR3 region has 13 residues. The chain's CDR3 is CASSLATGSEQYF. The CDR3 bases are TGTGCCAGCAGCTTAGCGACGGGTTCAGAGCAGTACTTC.

This chain connects TRBV7-8 to TRBJ2-1; maybe TRBD2 (6 bases). CDR3 size: 15 residues. The V end was cut by 4 bases, the J end by 8 bases, with 18 bases between. Germline CDR1 is SGHVS and CDR2 is FQNEAQ. CDR3 bases: TGTGCCAGCAGCTCCGGACTAATCGGGTTCGATGAGCAGTTCTTC. Translated, it gives CASSSGLIGFDEQFF.

This chain joins TRBV10-3 and TRBJ2-7; possible D gene TRBD2, 6 bases. This CDR3 is 14 amino acids long. Germline V CDR1 and CDR2: ENHRY, SYGVKD. V was cut by 4 bases and J by 0 bases, with 10 bases left in between. DNA for the CDR3: TGTGCCATCAGTGGGAGGGGAAGCTCCTACGAGCAGTACTTC. This sequence encodes CAISGRGSSYEQYF.

The chain is built from TRBV19 and TRBJ2-4; D is possibly TRBD2 (5 bases). There are 13 residues in the CDR3. The V end lost 4 bases, the J end lost 9 bases, and 13 bases lay between the germline ends. Germline V gene data show CDR1 as LNHDA and CDR2 as SQIVND (reference sequence). The CDR3 sequence is CASSTPTKGIQYF. As DNA, the CDR3 is TGTGCCAGTAGTACCCCGACTAAGGGCATTCAGTACTTC.

This clone appeared a single time. The V and J genes are TRBV15 and TRBJ2-3; TRBD1 or TRBD2 may be the D gene (5 bases each). Trimming cost V 7 bases and J 2 bases, with 25 bases left between them. Germline CDR1 and CDR2: LNHNV and YYDKDF (reference sequence). The CDR3 consists of 18 residues. The CDR3 DNA follows: TGTGCCACCAAGAGGGGATACACAGACCCTGCCAACACAGATACGCAGTATTTT. As protein: CATKRGYTDPANTDTQYF.

The rearrangement joins TRBV7-6 to TRBJ2-1; D possibly uses TRBD1 or TRBD2 (5 bases each). The CDR3 totals 17 residues. Per the germline V gene, CDR1 is SGHVS and CDR2 is FNYEAQ. Trimming pared 4 bases from V and 1 base from J, leaving 17 bases between. As DNA, the CDR3 is TGTGCCAGCAGCTACCACGGGGCTGCCGGATCCTACAATGAGCAGTTCTTC. Translation: CASSYHGAAGSYNEQFF.

The rearrangement uses TRBV19 and TRBJ1-5; D unresolved. This CDR3 has 14 residues. Looked up from germline, CDR1 is LNHDA and CDR2 is SQIVND (reference sequence). V lost 5 bases and J 3 bases, leaving 11 bases between the germline ends. The CDR3 region is CASSDRTHNQPQHF. The CDR3 coding sequence is TGTGCCAGTAGTGATCGGACCCACAATCAGCCCCAGCATTTT.

This rearrangement joins TRBV7-9 to TRBJ1-2; the D gene is possibly TRBD1 (6 bases). Germline V gene sequence: CDR1 SEHNR, CDR2 FQNEAQ (reference sequence). The CDR3 spans 12 residues. Trimming removed 8 bases at V and 8 bases at J, with 15 bases between. In DNA, the CDR3 is TGTGCCAGCTCGGAGGGGGTTTGGGGCTACACCTTC. The encoded protein is CASSEGVWGYTF.

This clone has a handful of counts. The CDR3, as DNA: TGTGCCAGCAGCCAAGAGAGACAGGCAACTATCTATGGCTACACCTTC. Encoded protein: CASSQERQATIYGYTF. This chain joins TRBV28 and TRBJ1-2, with D perhaps matching TRBD1 (6 bases). This CDR3 contains 16 residues. CDR1 is MDHEN and CDR2 is SYDVKM in the germline V gene. Trimming took off 6 bases at V and 4 bases at J, with 21 bases between the two ends.

This clone was seen only a few times. This chain connects TRBV19 to TRBJ1-5, with D perhaps matching TRBD1 (5 bases). This CDR3 has 14 residues. Germline-derived CDR1 and CDR2 are LNHDA and SQIVND (reference sequence). V was pared by 0 bases and J by 5 bases, with 8 bases between. The CDR3 nucleotides read TGTGCCAGTAGTATAGAGGAGGGGCATCAGCCCCAGCATTTT. As protein: CASSIEEGHQPQHF.

The count of this clone is one. The J gene is TRBJ2-1, the V gene TRBV7-9; 7 positions agree with TRBD1. After removal of 5 bases from V and 6 bases from J, the junction contained 16 bases not matched to a gene. This CDR3 spans 17 amino acids. Germline CDR1 reads SEHNR; CDR2 reads FQNEAQ (reference sequence). The CDR3 nucleotides are TGTGCCAGCAGCCAAAGGGCGACAGGGTCGAGGCCCAATGAGCAGTTCTTC. Translating it yields CASSQRATGSRPNEQFF.